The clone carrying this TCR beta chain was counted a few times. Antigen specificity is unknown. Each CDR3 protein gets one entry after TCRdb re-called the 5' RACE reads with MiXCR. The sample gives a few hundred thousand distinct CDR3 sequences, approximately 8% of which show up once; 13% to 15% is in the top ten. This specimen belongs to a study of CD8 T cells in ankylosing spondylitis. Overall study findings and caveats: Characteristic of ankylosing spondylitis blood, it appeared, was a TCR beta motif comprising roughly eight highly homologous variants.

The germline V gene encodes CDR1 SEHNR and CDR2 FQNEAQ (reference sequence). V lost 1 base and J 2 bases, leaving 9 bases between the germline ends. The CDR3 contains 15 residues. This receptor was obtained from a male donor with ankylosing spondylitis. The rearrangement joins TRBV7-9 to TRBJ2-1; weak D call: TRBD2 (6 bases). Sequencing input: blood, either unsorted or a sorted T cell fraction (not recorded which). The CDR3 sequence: CASSLGRTTYNEQFF. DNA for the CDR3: TGTGCCAGCAGCTTAGGCAGGACTACCTACAATGAGCAGTTCTTC. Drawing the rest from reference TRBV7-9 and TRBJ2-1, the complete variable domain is DTGVSQNPRHKITKRGQNVTFRCDPISEHNRLYWYRQTLGQGPEFLTYFQNEAQLEKSRLLSDRFSAERPKGSFSTLEIQRTEQGDSAMYLCASSLGRTTYNEQFFGPGTRLTVL.